These T cell receptor beta chains were read from a single sample in a study of blood T cells in healthy people across ages. One entry per CDR3 protein, called by TCRdb with MiXCR from the 5' RACE reads. The sample shows fewer than 2 million distinct CDR3 sequences, roughly two fifths of them seen only once. Sequences were obtained from blood. The source of these receptors is a human donor in good health. The CDR3 runs from the conserved cysteine through the conserved F or W. Each record gives: J gene, V gene, clone size, D gene, CDR3 protein, CDR3 DNA. D genes are given only for firm matches. The listing skips clone size in some rows; elsewhere it reads once, few, many or a size class.

j_call: TRBJ1-2
v_call: TRBV6-6
clone_size: many
d_call: TRBD1
cdr3_aa: CASRSPGQGYGYTF
cdr3_nt: TGTGCCAGCAGGTCTCCGGGACAGGGCTATGGCTACACCTTC

j_call: TRBJ2-1
v_call: TRBV6-6
clone_size: .
d_call: TRBD2
cdr3_aa: CASRGLAVVYNEQFF
cdr3_nt: TGTGCCAGCAGGGGCCTAGCGGTCGTTTACAATGAGCAGTTCTTC

j_call: TRBJ2-7
v_call: TRBV28
clone_size: .
d_call: .
cdr3_aa: CVTQGTSYEQYF
cdr3_nt: TGTGTCACTCAGGGGACCTCCTACGAGCAGTACTTC

j_call: TRBJ2-1
v_call: TRBV12-5
clone_size: .
d_call: TRBD2
cdr3_aa: CASGLAIAGGETMTQFF
cdr3_nt: TGTGCTAGTGGTTTGGCGATAGCGGGGGGGGAAACAATGACGCAGTTCTTC

j_call: TRBJ2-7
v_call: TRBV29-1
clone_size: .
d_call: TRBD1
cdr3_aa: CSVEGGDRGLSYEQYF
cdr3_nt: TGCAGCGTTGAAGGGGGAGACAGGGGGCTCTCCTACGAGCAGTACTTC

j_call: TRBJ2-1
v_call: TRBV6-2/TRBV6-3
clone_size: .
d_call: .
cdr3_aa: CASSPTGPGEQFF
cdr3_nt: TGTGCCAGCAGTCCTACAGGGCCGGGCGAGCAGTTCTTC

j_call: TRBJ2-3
v_call: TRBV18
clone_size: .
d_call: .
cdr3_aa: CASSPPGITTDTQYF
cdr3_nt: TGTGCCAGCTCCCCCCCGGGTATAACCACAGATACGCAGTATTTT

j_call: TRBJ2-7
v_call: TRBV7-2
clone_size: few
d_call: .
cdr3_aa: CASSITPRVSEQYF
cdr3_nt: TGTGCCAGCAGCATCACCCCCAGGGTTTCCGAGCAGTACTTC

j_call: TRBJ2-1
v_call: TRBV4-2
clone_size: few
d_call: .
cdr3_aa: CASSQGGRQFF
cdr3_nt: TGTGCCAGCAGCCAAGGGGGCCGGCAGTTCTTC

j_call: TRBJ1-2
v_call: TRBV10-3
clone_size: .
d_call: .
cdr3_aa: CAISEGHADGYTF
cdr3_nt: TGTGCCATCAGTGAAGGCCACGCGGACGGCTACACCTTC

j_call: TRBJ2-7
v_call: TRBV9
clone_size: few
d_call: .
cdr3_aa: CASSFNSVSYEQYF
cdr3_nt: TGTGCCAGCAGCTTTAATAGCGTCTCCTACGAGCAGTACTTC

j_call: TRBJ1-1
v_call: TRBV5-1
clone_size: few
d_call: .
cdr3_aa: CASSLNSQNTEAFF
cdr3_nt: TGCGCCAGCAGCTTGAACAGCCAGAACACTGAAGCTTTCTTT

j_call: TRBJ1-2
v_call: TRBV6-1
clone_size: .
d_call: TRBD1
cdr3_aa: CASSRGQGANSDYGYTF
cdr3_nt: TGTGCCAGCAGCCGAGGACAGGGGGCAAATTCGGATTATGGCTACACCTTC

j_call: TRBJ1-2
v_call: TRBV4-3
clone_size: .
d_call: .
cdr3_aa: CASSQRVGFNYGYTF
cdr3_nt: TGCGCCAGCAGCCAAAGGGTAGGATTTAACTATGGCTACACCTTC

j_call: TRBJ1-5
v_call: TRBV16
clone_size: .
d_call: .
cdr3_aa: CASSAHRAQPQHF
cdr3_nt: TGTGCCAGCAGCGCCCACAGGGCCCAGCCCCAGCATTTT

j_call: TRBJ2-1
v_call: TRBV7-6
clone_size: few
d_call: .
cdr3_aa: CASTRSVNNEQFF
cdr3_nt: TGTGCCAGCACCCGGTCCGTCAACAATGAGCAGTTCTTC

j_call: TRBJ1-2
v_call: TRBV7-9
clone_size: few
d_call: .
cdr3_aa: CASSLNDGPYGYTF
cdr3_nt: TGTGCCAGCAGCTTAAATGACGGCCCCTATGGCTACACCTTC

j_call: TRBJ2-1
v_call: TRBV7-2
clone_size: many
d_call: .
cdr3_aa: CASSLVPGYNEQFF
cdr3_nt: TGTGCCAGCAGCTTAGTCCCAGGTTACAATGAGCAGTTCTTC

j_call: TRBJ2-3
v_call: TRBV11-2
clone_size: many
d_call: TRBD1
cdr3_aa: CASSYRGRSTDTQYF
cdr3_nt: TGTGCCAGCAGCTACAGGGGGCGAAGCACAGATACGCAGTATTTT

j_call: TRBJ2-1
v_call: TRBV24-1
clone_size: once
d_call: .
cdr3_aa: CATSDFHGWNEQFF
cdr3_nt: TGTGCCACCAGTGATTTCCATGGGTGGAATGAGCAGTTCTTC

j_call: TRBJ1-3
v_call: TRBV4-2
clone_size: .
d_call: .
cdr3_aa: CASSQVSADVGNTIYF
cdr3_nt: TGTGCCAGCAGCCAAGTCTCCGCAGACGTTGGAAACACCATATATTTT

j_call: TRBJ2-6
v_call: TRBV7-2
clone_size: .
d_call: .
cdr3_aa: CASSFGAVPTLRSGANVLTF
cdr3_nt: TGTGCCAGCAGCTTCGGGGCAGTACCCACTTTAAGGTCTGGGGCCAACGTCCTGACTTTC

j_call: TRBJ1-5
v_call: TRBV7-6
clone_size: .
d_call: .
cdr3_aa: CASSAIQGNQPQHF
cdr3_nt: TGTGCCAGCAGCGCAATTCAGGGGAATCAGCCCCAGCATTTT

j_call: TRBJ2-3
v_call: TRBV20-1
clone_size: few
d_call: TRBD2
cdr3_aa: CSASPPPGGITDTQYF
cdr3_nt: TGCAGTGCGTCTCCCCCCCCGGGGGGGATCACAGATACGCAGTATTTT

j_call: TRBJ2-7
v_call: TRBV5-1
clone_size: .
d_call: .
cdr3_aa: CASSSINGGYSYEQYF
cdr3_nt: TGCGCCAGCAGCTCAATTAACGGGGGCTATTCCTACGAGCAGTACTTC

j_call: TRBJ1-1
v_call: TRBV25-1
clone_size: .
d_call: .
cdr3_aa: CASSGDILKAFF
cdr3_nt: TGTGCCAGCAGTGGTGACATTCTTAAGGCTTTCTTT

j_call: TRBJ2-3
v_call: TRBV29-1
clone_size: .
d_call: TRBD2
cdr3_aa: CSVGGRGDRISTDTQYF
cdr3_nt: TGCAGCGTTGGGGGTCGGGGGGACCGGATATCCACAGATACGCAGTATTTT